The rows below give T cell receptor beta chains drawn from one sample of a study of blood T cell repertoires in COVID-19. TCRdb's copy holds only in-frame clones and misses some; the assay was immunoSEQ multiplex PCR. The data show some 65,000 clones, roughly 74% seen once. What was sequenced was peripheral blood. The origin of the receptors is a woman aged 80 or over with acute or convalescent COVID-19. CDR3s include the opening cysteine and the closing phenylalanine or tryptophan. A D gene is named only where the DNA matches it firmly. A row's size may be missing; if present it is once, few, many or a size class.

TRBV6-5	TRBJ2-5	NA	NA	CASTMAGSFQETQYF	TGTGCCAGCACTATGGCAGGGTCTTTTCAAGAGACCCAGTACTTC
TRBV28	TRBJ2-5	NA	TRBD2	CASSFGLVRETQYF	TGTGCCAGCAGTTTCGGACTAGTGAGAGAGACCCAGTACTTC
TRBV7-9	TRBJ1-5	NA	NA	CASSQQDTNQPQHF	TGTGCCAGCAGCCAACAGGACACCAATCAGCCCCAGCATTTT
TRBV7-8	TRBJ2-7	NA	NA	CASRRGSSYEQYF	TGTGCCAGCAGACGGGGGAGCTCCTACGAGCAGTACTTC
TRBV27	TRBJ1-4	NA	NA	CASSFLNNEKLFF	TGTGCCAGCAGTTTTTTAAATAATGAAAAACTGTTTTTT
TRBV7-8	TRBJ1-1	few	TRBD1	CASSPQGENTEAFF	TGTGCCAGCAGCCCACAGGGGGAGAACACTGAAGCTTTCTTT
TRBV28	TRBJ2-5	NA	NA	CASRRGGDFQETQYF	TGTGCCAGCCGTCGGGGTGGGGACTTCCAAGAGACCCAGTACTTC
TRBV7-9	TRBJ2-7	NA	TRBD1	CASSTQRSYWDRGHEQYF	TGTGCCAGCAGCACCCAAAGAAGTTATTGGGACAGGGGCCACGAGCAGTACTTC
TRBV28	TRBJ1-4	NA	TRBD1	CASSNPKSGGREKLFF	TGTGCCAGCAGTAACCCCAAATCAGGGGGCCGTGAAAAACTGTTTTTT
TRBV7-9	TRBJ2-7	NA	NA	CASSLVAGFSYEQYF	TGTGCCAGCAGCTTAGTCGCGGGGTTCTCCTACGAGCAGTACTTC
TRBV7-6	TRBJ2-1	medium-sized	NA	CASSLEGAREQFF	TGTGCCAGCAGCTTAGAAGGGGCCCGTGAGCAGTTCTTC
TRBV5-1	TRBJ1-3	once	NA	CASSSTRSGMRNTIYF	TGCGCCAGCAGCTCGACGCGATCGGGAATGAGAAACACCATATATTTT
TRBV7-2	TRBJ2-5	NA	TRBD2	CASSQGRELGLAETQYF	TGTGCCAGCAGCCAAGGGCGGGAGCTGGGTCTCGCAGAGACCCAGTACTTC
TRBV6-5	TRBJ1-4	NA	TRBD1	CASTTGREKLFF	TGTGCCAGCACGACAGGGCGGGAAAAACTGTTTTTT
TRBV7-2	TRBJ2-3	NA	TRBD1	CASSPWRGQGGDTQYF	TGTGCCAGCAGCCCCTGGAGGGGACAGGGGGGGGATACGCAGTATTTT
TRBV12-3/TRBV12-4	TRBJ2-7	few	TRBD1	CASSIRQGYEQYF	TGTGCCAGCAGTATCCGACAGGGATACGAGCAGTACTTC
TRBV19	TRBJ1-2	few	NA	CASSERDHGYTF	TGTGCCAGTTCCGAGCGGGATCATGGCTACACCTTC
TRBV7-8	TRBJ2-1	few	TRBD2	CASPGGYTYNEQFF	TGTGCCAGCCCGGGGGGGTACACCTACAATGAGCAGTTCTTC
TRBV19	TRBJ2-6	few	TRBD1	CASSIPGQGPTVLTF	TGTGCCAGTAGTATACCGGGACAGGGCCCCACCGTCCTGACTTTC
TRBV10-1	TRBJ2-4	NA	NA	CASGPRQGKNIQYF	TGCGCCAGCGGGCCAAGGCAGGGAAAAAACATTCAGTACTTC
TRBV6-7	TRBJ1-5	NA	NA	CASSFHDCSNQPQHF	TGTGCCAGCAGTTTCCACGACTGCAGCAATCAGCCCCAGCATTTT
TRBV9	TRBJ2-2	NA	NA	CASSVQHHTGELFF	TGTGCCAGCAGCGTACAACACCACACCGGGGAGCTGTTTTTT
TRBV9	TRBJ2-2	NA	NA	CASSIRQNTGELFF	TGTGCCAGCAGCATAAGACAGAACACCGGGGAGCTGTTTTTT
TRBV7-9	TRBJ2-3	NA	TRBD2	CASSLSLLAATDTQYF	TGTGCCAGCAGCTTAAGTTTGCTAGCGGCCACAGATACGCAGTATTTT
TRBV19	TRBJ2-2	NA	TRBD2	CASSVTSGRSFGELFF	TGTGCCAGTAGTGTCACTAGCGGGAGGTCTTTCGGGGAGCTGTTTTTT
TRBV14	TRBJ2-3	NA	TRBD2	CASSQRTSGGDTQYF	TGTGCCAGCAGCCAACGGACTAGCGGCGGGGATACGCAGTATTTT
TRBV29-1	TRBJ2-1	NA	TRBD2	CSVAASGFYNEQFF	TGCAGCGTTGCGGCTAGCGGTTTCTACAATGAGCAGTTCTTC
TRBV18	TRBJ2-3	NA	TRBD2	CASSPGLAGTDTQYF	TGTGCCAGCTCACCGGGACTAGCGGGAACAGATACGCAGTATTTT
TRBV7-2	TRBJ2-7	NA	NA	CASSLVGGYEQYF	TGTGCCAGCAGCTTAGTCGGCGGTTACGAGCAGTACTTC
TRBV5-4	TRBJ1-2	NA	TRBD1	CASSSERQGDGYGYTF	TGTGCCAGCAGCAGCGAGCGACAGGGGGATGGCTATGGCTACACCTTC
TRBV11-2	TRBJ2-3	NA	NA	CASSFYSTDTQYF	TGTGCCAGCAGCTTTTATAGCACAGATACGCAGTATTTT